A single sample is the source of the 3 T cell receptor beta chains below, sequenced in a study of cytomegalovirus exposure and HLA in healthy donors. PCR amplification relied on 60 Vbeta primers (plus 13 Jbeta primers). The data were produced by immunoSEQ multiplex PCR, yet TCRdb's version contains in-frame clones alone and is incomplete. The table has around 110,000 clones, about two thirds seen once. The sequenced sample was PBMCs. These receptors all come from a female donor in good health and CMV-seronegative.

V is TRBV27 and J is TRBJ2-5; TRBD2 is a possible D gene (6 bases). V lost 3 bases, J lost 9 bases, and 20 bases lay in between. This CDR3 spans 15 amino acids. Germline V gene lookup returns CDR1 MNHEY and CDR2 SMNVEV (reference sequence). The CDR3 nucleotides are TGTGCCAGCAGTTTTAGCGGCTGGGATTTGGGGCCCCAGTACTTC. Translation gives CASSFSGWDLGPQYF.

As regards this clone: The junction departs from germline at one end; a sequencing error may be responsible. This chain connects TRBV7-2 to TRBJ2-7; TRBD2 aligns across 7 bases. The CDR3 totals 11 residues. Germline lookup yields CDR1 SGHTA and CDR2 FQGNSA. CDR3 sequence: CASRDAGVQSF. CDR3 sequence (DNA): TGTGCCAGCAGAGATGCGGGGGTCCAGAGCTTC.

The genes are TRBV5-4 and TRBJ2-5, with TRBD2 matching 13 bases. Trimming took 4 bases from V and 3 from J; bases not matched to a gene: 6. The CDR3 spans 16 residues. Germline CDR1 SGHNT, CDR2 YYREEE (reference sequence). The CDR3 loop is CASSRRGLAGEETQYF. The CDR3 DNA follows: TGTGCCAGCAGCCGACGAGGACTAGCGGGGGAAGAGACCCAGTACTTC.